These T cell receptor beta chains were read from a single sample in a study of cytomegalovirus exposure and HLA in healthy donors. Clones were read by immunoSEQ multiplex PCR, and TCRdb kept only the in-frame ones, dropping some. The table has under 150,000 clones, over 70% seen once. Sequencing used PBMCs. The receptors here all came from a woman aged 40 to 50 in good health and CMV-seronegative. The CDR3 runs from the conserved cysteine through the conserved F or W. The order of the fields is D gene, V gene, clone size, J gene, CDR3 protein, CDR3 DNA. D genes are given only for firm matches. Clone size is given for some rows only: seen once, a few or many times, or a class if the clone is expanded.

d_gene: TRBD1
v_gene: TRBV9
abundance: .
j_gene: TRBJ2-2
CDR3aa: CASSVGGQGTGELFF
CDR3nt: TGTGCCAGCAGCGTAGGGGGACAGGGAACCGGGGAGCTGTTTTTT

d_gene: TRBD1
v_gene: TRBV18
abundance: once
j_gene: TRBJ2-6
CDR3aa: CASSPWGTGFSGANVLTF
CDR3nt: TGTGCCAGCTCACCATGGGGGACAGGGTTCTCTGGGGCCAACGTCCTGACTTTC

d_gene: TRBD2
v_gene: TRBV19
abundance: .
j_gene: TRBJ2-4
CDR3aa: CASSQTPRLARAKNIQYF
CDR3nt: TGTGCCAGTAGCCAAACCCCACGACTAGCGCGAGCCAAAAACATTCAGTACTTC

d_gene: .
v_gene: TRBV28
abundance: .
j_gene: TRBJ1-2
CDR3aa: CASSHPSDWTVYGYTF
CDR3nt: TGTGCCAGCAGCCACCCTTCCGACTGGACAGTTTATGGCTACACCTTC

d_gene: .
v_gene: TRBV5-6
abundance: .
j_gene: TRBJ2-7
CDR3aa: CASSLGTGTYEQYF
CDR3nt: TGTGCCAGCAGCTTAGGGACTGGAACCTACGAGCAGTACTTC

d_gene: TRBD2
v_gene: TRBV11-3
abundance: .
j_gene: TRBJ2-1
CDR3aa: CASSLGTSGGVNEQFF
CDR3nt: TGTGCCAGCAGCTTAGGGACTAGCGGGGGTGTCAATGAGCAGTTCTTC

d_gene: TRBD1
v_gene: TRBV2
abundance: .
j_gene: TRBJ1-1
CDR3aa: CATKTGENTEAFF
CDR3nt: TGTGCCACAAAGACAGGGGAGAACACTGAAGCTTTCTTT

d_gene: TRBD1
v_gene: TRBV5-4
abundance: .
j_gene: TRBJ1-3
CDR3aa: CASSQGQGSDTIYF
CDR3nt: TGTGCCAGCAGCCAAGGACAGGGCTCTGACACCATATATTTT

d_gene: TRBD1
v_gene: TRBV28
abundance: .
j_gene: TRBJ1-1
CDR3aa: CASSTRGLWTEAFF
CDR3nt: TGTGCCAGCAGTACCAGGGGGCTGTGGACTGAAGCTTTCTTT

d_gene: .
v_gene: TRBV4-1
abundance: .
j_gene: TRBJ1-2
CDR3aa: CASSQVGGYTF
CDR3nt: TGCGCCAGCAGCCAAGTCGGGGGCTACACCTTC

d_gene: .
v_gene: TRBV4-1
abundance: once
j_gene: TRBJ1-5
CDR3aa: CASSQVLTGNQPQHF
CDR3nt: TGCGCCAGCAGCCAAGTTCTGACAGGCAATCAGCCCCAGCATTTT

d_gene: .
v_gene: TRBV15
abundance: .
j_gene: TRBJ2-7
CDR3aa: CATSSGDTYEQYF
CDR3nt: TGTGCCACCAGCAGCGGCGACACCTATGAGCAGTACTTC

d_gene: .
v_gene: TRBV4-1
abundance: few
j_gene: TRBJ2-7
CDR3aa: CASSQDRQSPTYEQYF
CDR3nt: TGCGCCAGCAGCCAAGATAGACAGAGCCCAACCTACGAGCAGTACTTC

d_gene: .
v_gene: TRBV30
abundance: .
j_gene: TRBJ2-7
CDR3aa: CAWSVRNGNYEQYF
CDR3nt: TGTGCCTGGAGTGTACGCAACGGGAACTACGAGCAGTACTTC

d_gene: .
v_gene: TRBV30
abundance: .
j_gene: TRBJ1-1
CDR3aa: CAWSVQGTEAFF
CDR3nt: TGTGCCTGGAGTGTTCAGGGCACTGAAGCTTTCTTT

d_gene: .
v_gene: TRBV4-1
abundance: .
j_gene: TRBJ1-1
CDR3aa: CASSQDSGRNTEAFF
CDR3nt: TGCGCCAGCAGCCAAGATTCTGGGAGGAACACTGAAGCTTTCTTT

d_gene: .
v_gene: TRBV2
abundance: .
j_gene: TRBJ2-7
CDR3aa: CATFDGTATYEQYF
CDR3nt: TGTGCCACCTTCGACGGGACTGCCACCTACGAGCAGTACTTC

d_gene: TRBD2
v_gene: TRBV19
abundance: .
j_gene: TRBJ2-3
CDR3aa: CASSSPRVAGVADTQYF
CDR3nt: TGTGCCAGTAGTAGCCCCAGGGTAGCGGGAGTGGCAGATACGCAGTATTTT

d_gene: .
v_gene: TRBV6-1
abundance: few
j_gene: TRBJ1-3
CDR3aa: CASSEALGLSGNTIYF
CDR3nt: TGTGCCAGCAGTGAAGCCCTGGGCCTCTCTGGAAACACCATATATTTT

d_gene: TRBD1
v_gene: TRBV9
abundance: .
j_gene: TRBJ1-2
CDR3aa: CASSVGTGLPYGYTF
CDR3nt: TGTGCCAGCAGCGTAGGGACAGGGTTGCCATATGGCTACACCTTC

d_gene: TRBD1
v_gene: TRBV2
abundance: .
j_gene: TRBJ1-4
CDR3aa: CASRNRGANEKLFF
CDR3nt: TGTGCCAGCAGGAACAGGGGTGCTAATGAAAAACTGTTTTTT

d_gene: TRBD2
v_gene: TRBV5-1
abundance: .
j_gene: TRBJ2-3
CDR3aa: CASSYTSGSTDTQYF
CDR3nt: TGCGCCAGCAGCTACACTAGCGGGAGCACAGATACGCAGTATTTT

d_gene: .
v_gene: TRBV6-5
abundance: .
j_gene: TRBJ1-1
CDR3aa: CASRMGATGAFF
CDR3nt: TGTGCCAGCAGGATGGGGGCGACCGGAGCTTTCTTT

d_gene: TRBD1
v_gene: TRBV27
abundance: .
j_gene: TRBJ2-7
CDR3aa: CASSFVDRSYEQYF
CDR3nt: TGTGCCAGCAGTTTCGTGGACAGGTCCTACGAGCAGTACTTC

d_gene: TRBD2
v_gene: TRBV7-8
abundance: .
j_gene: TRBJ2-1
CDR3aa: CASSPRGLAEQYNEQFF
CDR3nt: TGTGCCAGCAGCCCCCGGGGACTAGCGGAACAATACAATGAGCAGTTCTTC

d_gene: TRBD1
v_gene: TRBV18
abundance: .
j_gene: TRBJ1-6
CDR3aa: CASSLVGDRTNNSPLHF
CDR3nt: TGTGCCAGCTCACTCGTGGGGGACAGGACCAATAATTCACCCCTCCACTTT

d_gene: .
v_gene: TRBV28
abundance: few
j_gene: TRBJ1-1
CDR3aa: CASSFSRENTEAFF
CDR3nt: TGTGCCAGCAGTTTTTCACGGGAGAACACTGAAGCTTTCTTT